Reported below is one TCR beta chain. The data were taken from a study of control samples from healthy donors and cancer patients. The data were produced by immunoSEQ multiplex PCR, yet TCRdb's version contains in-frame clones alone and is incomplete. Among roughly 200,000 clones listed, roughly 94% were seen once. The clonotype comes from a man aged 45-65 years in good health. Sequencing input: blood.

The CDR3 coding sequence is TGTGCCAGCAGCACAAGGGACGGTAGCAATCAGCCCCAGCATTTT. It is translated as CASSTRDGSNQPQHF. This chain joins TRBV7-8 and TRBJ1-5; possible D gene TRBD1, 5 bases. Per germline, CDR1 SGHVS and CDR2 FQNEAQ. CDR3 size: 15 residues. Trimming removed 5 bases from V and 0 bases from J, with 11 bases in between.